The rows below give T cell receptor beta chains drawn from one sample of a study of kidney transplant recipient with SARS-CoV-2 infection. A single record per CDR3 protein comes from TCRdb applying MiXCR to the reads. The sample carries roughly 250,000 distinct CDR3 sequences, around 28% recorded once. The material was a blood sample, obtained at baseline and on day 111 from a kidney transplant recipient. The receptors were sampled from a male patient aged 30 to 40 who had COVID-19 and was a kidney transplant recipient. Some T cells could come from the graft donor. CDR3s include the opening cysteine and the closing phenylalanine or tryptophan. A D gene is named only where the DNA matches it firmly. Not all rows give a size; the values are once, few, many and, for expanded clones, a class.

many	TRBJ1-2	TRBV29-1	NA	TGCAGCGTCCTGAAACTCTCCTATGGCTACACCTTC	CSVLKLSYGYTF
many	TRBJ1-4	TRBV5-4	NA	TGTGCCAGCAGCTTGGCCCCGGACAGAAATGAAAAACTGTTTTTT	CASSLAPDRNEKLFF
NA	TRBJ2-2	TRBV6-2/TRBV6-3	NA	TGTGCCAGCAGTTACTCGGTGGGATTGGCCGGGGAGCTGTTTTTT	CASSYSVGLAGELFF
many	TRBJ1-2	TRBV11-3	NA	TGTGCCAGCAGCCACGAATACGATCTCGGAAAGACCTATGGCTACACCTTC	CASSHEYDLGKTYGYTF
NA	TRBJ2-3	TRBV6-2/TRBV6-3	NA	TGTGCCGGCAGTGCCTTGGGTCCAAGCACAGATACGCAGTATTTT	CAGSALGPSTDTQYF
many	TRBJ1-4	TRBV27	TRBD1	TGTGCCAGCAGTTTATCTGGGGACAGGGGGGGTGAAAAACTGTTTTTT	CASSLSGDRGGEKLFF
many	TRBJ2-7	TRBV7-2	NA	TGTGCCAGCAGCCCACTCGCAGTTACCTACGAGCAGTACTTC	CASSPLAVTYEQYF
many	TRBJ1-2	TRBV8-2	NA	TGTGGCAGTAACGGTGTTGATAGCCGAAAGACCTATGGCTACACCTTC	CGSNGVDSRKTYGYTF
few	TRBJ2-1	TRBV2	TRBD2	TGTGCCAGCACCGGGCGGGAGGCCTACAATGAGCAGTTCTTC	CASTGREAYNEQFF
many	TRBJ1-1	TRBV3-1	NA	TGTGCCAGCAGCGACGGGCATCCCATTTCAATTCGCACTGAAGCTTTCTTT	CASSDGHPISIRTEAFF
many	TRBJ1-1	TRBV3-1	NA	TGTGCCAGCAGCATAGCGTATCCCATTTCAATTCGCACTGAAGCTTTCTTT	CASSIAYPISIRTEAFF
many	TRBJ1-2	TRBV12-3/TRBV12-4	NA	TGTGCCAGCAGTGTCAACCTCAGCTTCCGAAAGACCTATGGCTACACCTTC	CASSVNLSFRKTYGYTF
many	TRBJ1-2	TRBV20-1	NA	TGCAGTGCTAGACCCCCCGGTACGGGGGCAGGTGTAGGCTACACCTTC	CSARPPGTGAGVGYTF
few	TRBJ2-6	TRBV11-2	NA	TGTGCCAGCAGCGTAACGTATAACAAGCAACAAAGTCGGGCCAACGTCCTGACTTTC	CASSVTYNKQQSRANVLTF
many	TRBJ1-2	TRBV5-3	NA	TGTGCCAGAAGTCGATTAGTGGTGAGAAAGACCTATGGCTACACCTTC	CARSRLVVRKTYGYTF
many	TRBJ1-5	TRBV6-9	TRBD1	TGTGCCAGCCGCATGAGACAGGGAAGATATAGCAATCAGCCCCAGCATTTT	CASRMRQGRYSNQPQHF
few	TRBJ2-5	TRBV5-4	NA	TGTGCCAGCAGCTTGGTCGTAGGGCTAGAGGTAGAGACCCAGTACTTC	CASSLVVGLEVETQYF
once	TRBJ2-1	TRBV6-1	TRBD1	TGTACCAGCAGTGAAATCCCGGGACAGGGGGGCAATGAGCAGTTCTTC	CTSSEIPGQGGNEQFF
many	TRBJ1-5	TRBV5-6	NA	TGTGCCAGCAGTCGGGGCTTCGGGGACAATCAGCCCCAGCATTTT	CASSRGFGDNQPQHF
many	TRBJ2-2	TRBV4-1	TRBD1	TGCGCCAGCAGCCACGGACAGGGACCGAACACCGGGGAGCTGTTTTTT	CASSHGQGPNTGELFF
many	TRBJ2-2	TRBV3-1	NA	TGTGCCAGCAGCTGCAAAAGTCCCATTTCAGGCTTGACCGGGGAGCTGTTTTTT	CASSCKSPISGLTGELFF
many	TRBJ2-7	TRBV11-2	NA	TGTGCCAGCAGCTTAGGTCCGGGCAGCCCCTACGAGCAGTACTTC	CASSLGPGSPYEQYF
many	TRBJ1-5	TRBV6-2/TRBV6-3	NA	TGTGCCAGCAGCGTACTAGAACAGCCCCAGCATTTT	CASSVLEQPQHF
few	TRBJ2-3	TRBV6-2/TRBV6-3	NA	TGTGCCAGCAGCTTTGGGACCAGGGACAGCACAGATACGCAGTATTTT	CASSFGTRDSTDTQYF
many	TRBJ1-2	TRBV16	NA	TGTGCCAGCAGCTCGTTCTTGGTCGTTAGAAAGACCTATGGCTACACCTTC	CASSSFLVVRKTYGYTF
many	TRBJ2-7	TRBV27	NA	TGTGCCAGCAGTTCAATATCCTCCTACGAGCAGTACTTC	CASSSISSYEQYF
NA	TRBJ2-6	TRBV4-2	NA	TGTGCCAGCAGCCAAGTGGGCAGCTCTACTGGGGCCAACGTCCTGACTTTC	CASSQVGSSTGANVLTF
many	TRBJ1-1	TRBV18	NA	TGTGCCAGCTCACCATGGGGGGAGAACACTGAAGCTTTCTTT	CASSPWGENTEAFF
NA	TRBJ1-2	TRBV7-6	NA	TGTGCCAGCAGCTTCCTTCGTGAATCTCGAAAGACCTATGGCTACACCTTC	CASSFLRESRKTYGYTF
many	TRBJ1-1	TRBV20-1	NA	TGCAGTGCCATCCAGGGGAACACTGAAGCTTTCTTT	CSAIQGNTEAFF
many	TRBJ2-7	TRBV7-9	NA	TGTGCCATCTCGCAGGGGAGTTACGAGCAGTACTTC	CAISQGSYEQYF
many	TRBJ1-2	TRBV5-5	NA	TGTGCCAGCTATAATGTTGTCTCGCGAAAGACCTATGGCTACACCTTC	CASYNVVSRKTYGYTF
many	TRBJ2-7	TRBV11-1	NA	TGTGCCAGCAGCTTAGGAGGATTCGAGCAGTACTTC	CASSLGGFEQYF
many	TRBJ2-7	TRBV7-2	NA	TGTGCCAGCAGCTTACGGACCGGGGGAGACTACGAGCAGTACTTC	CASSLRTGGDYEQYF
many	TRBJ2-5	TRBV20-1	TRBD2	TGCAGTGCTCGCCTCCCCCAACTAGCGGGAGACCAGGAGACCCAGTACTTC	CSARLPQLAGDQETQYF
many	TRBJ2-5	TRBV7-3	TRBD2	TGTGCCAGCAGCTCCAGAGCGGGAGATGAGACCCAGTACTTC	CASSSRAGDETQYF
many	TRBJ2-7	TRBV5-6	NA	TGTGCCAGCAGCTCCCCTTTACCGGGGGACCTATCGGCGGGCGAGCAGTACTTC	CASSSPLPGDLSAGEQYF
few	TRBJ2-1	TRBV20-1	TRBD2	TGCAGTGCTAGGTTGCTAGCGGAACACAATGAGCAGTTCTTC	CSARLLAEHNEQFF
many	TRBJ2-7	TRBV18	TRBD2	TGTGCCAGCTCACCAGTCGGGGGGTTCATATACGAGCAGTACTTC	CASSPVGGFIYEQYF
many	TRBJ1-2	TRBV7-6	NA	TGTGCCAGCAGCGGATGGTATGAATCTCGAAAGACCTATGGCTACACCTTC	CASSGWYESRKTYGYTF
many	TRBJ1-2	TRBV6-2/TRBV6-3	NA	TGTGCCAGCAGTCATCTCCCCTGCATCGGAAAGACCTATGGCTACACCTTC	CASSHLPCIGKTYGYTF
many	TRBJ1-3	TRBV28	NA	TGTGCCAGCAGTCCCCAAGGTTACTCTGGAAACACCATATATTTT	CASSPQGYSGNTIYF
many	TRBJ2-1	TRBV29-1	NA	TGCAGCGTTGCCCCGGACAGTTCGTACAATGAGCAGTTCTTC	CSVAPDSSYNEQFF
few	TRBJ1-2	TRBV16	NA	TGTGCCAGCAGCTCTTATCGGGTCGTTAGAAAGACCTATGGCTACACCTTC	CASSSYRVVRKTYGYTF
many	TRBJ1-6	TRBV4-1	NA	TGCGCCAGCAGCCCAAGGGGGTTGGATAATTCACCCCTCCACTTT	CASSPRGLDNSPLHF
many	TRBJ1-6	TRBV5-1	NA	TGCGCCAGCAGCTTGGTAATTGGAAATAATTCACCCCTCCACTTT	CASSLVIGNNSPLHF
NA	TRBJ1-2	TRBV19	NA	TGTACCAGTAGTCCGTATATGACAAATCGAAAGACCTATGGCTACACCTTC	CTSSPYMTNRKTYGYTF
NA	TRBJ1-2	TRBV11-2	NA	TGCGCCAGCAGCAGGACGGCAACAAGCAGAAAGACCTATGGCTACACCTTC	CASSRTATSRKTYGYTF
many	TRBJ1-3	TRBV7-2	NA	TGTGCCAGCAGCTTAGATTTCCAGGGGGGAAACACCATATATTTT	CASSLDFQGGNTIYF
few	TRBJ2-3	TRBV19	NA	TGTGCCAGTAGTATAACAGGAGGGCCCCAAGATACGCAGTATTTT	CASSITGGPQDTQYF
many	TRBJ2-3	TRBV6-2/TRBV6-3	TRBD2	TGTGCCAGCAGTTACCCCTTCCCTAGCGGGCTCTCTAGCACAGATACGCAGTATTTT	CASSYPFPSGLSSTDTQYF